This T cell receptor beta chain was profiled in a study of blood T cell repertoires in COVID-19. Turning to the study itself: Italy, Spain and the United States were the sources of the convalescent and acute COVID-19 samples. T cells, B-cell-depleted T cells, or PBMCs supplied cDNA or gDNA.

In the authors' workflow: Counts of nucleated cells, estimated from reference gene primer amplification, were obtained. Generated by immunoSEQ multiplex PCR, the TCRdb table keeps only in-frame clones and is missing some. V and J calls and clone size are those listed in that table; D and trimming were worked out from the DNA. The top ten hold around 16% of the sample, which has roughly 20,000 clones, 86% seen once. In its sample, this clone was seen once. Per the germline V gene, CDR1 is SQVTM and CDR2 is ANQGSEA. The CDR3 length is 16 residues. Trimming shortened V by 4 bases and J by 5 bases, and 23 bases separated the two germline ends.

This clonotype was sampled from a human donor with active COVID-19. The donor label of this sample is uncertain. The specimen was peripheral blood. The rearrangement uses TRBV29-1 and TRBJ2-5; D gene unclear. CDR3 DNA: TGCAGCGTTGGCCTCCGAGGCTACCCAGCCGGGGAGACCCAGTACTTC. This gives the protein CSVGLRGYPAGETQYF.